The TCR beta chain described here comes from a study of beta chain features in type 1 diabetes. Sorting that relied on CD45RO/CCR7/CD25/CD127/CD95/CD27 yielded CD4+ naive, central memory, regulatory and stem cell-like memory cells. Of the isolated RNA, all was reverse transcribed, and so the sequenced material was expressed TCRB transcripts. Assay used: immunoSEQ multiplex PCR; TCRdb lists only in-frame clones, some missing. The table lists approximately 140,000 clones, 6.9% of them singletons, with about 1.4% in the top ten. The TCR was taken from a young woman in good health. The sample consisted of central memory CD4+ T cells from blood.

As DNA, the CDR3 is TGCGCCAGCAGCCCGCCAAGGGGGACCGACGCGAACACCGGGGAGCTGTTTTTT. It specifies CASSPPRGTDANTGELFF. The chain recombines TRBV4-1 with TRBJ2-2, with TRBD1 as a possible D gene (6 bases). Trimming removed 4 bases at V and 0 bases at J, with 18 bases between. Germline assignment: CDR1 MGHRA and CDR2 YSYEKL. The CDR3 is 18 amino acids.